The sequence of this TCR beta chain was determined in a study of blood T cell repertoires in COVID-19. Across the study: Italy, Spain and the United States were the sources of the convalescent and acute COVID-19 samples. Sample material is recorded as cDNA or gDNA derived from T cells, B-cell-depleted T cells, or PBMCs.

This CDR3 comprises 13 residues. Germline values: CDR1 SGHTA, CDR2 FQGNSA. V lost 1 base and J lost 10, with 11 bases in between. As processed by the authors: Nucleated cell counts were estimated from reference gene primer amplification. Measured with immunoSEQ multiplex PCR; TCRdb has only the in-frame clones, and not every one. From that table come the V and J calls and clone size; the DNA was used to work out D and trimming. The sample has roughly 300,000 clones, around 87% seen once. The material sequenced was peripheral blood. The genes are TRBV7-2 and TRBJ2-1; tentative D call: TRBD1 (5 bases). The TCR sequence derives from a woman aged 50 to 60 who had recovered from COVID-19. CDR3 sequence reads: CASSLGRANEQFF. CDR3 bases: TGTGCCAGCAGCTTAGGCAGGGCTAACGAGCAGTTCTTC.